The 7 T cell receptor beta chains below were found in one sample sequenced in a study of metastatic and nonmetastatic thyroid tumors. MiXCR was used by TCRdb to re-call the PCR reads. The table has around 20,000 clones, roughly a sixth seen once. Patients were all untreated before their thyroid surgery. The sequencing sample was made of tumor tissue. These receptors were taken from a female donor with papillary thyroid cancer or a benign thyroid nodule (not recorded which). Some clones in this sample may be carry-over from other donors' samples.

The gene calls are TRBV11-2 and TRBJ1-2; D is perhaps TRBD1 (5 bases). CDR1 is SGHAT and CDR2 is FQNNGV in the germline V gene. Trimming removed 6 bases from V and 1 base from J, with 15 bases in between. The CDR3 has 15 amino acids. CDR3 sequence (DNA): TGTGCCAGCAGACCGCGACAGAGCCTTAACTATGGCTACACCTTC. Translated, it gives CASRPRQSLNYGYTF.

As regards this clone: A much larger clone lies a single base off, so this may be a read error. The same CDR3 also results from other DNA sequences found in this sample. The chain couples TRBV5-5 to TRBJ2-7, with TRBD1 identical over 9 bases. The CDR3 covers 15 residues. V lost 7 bases, J lost 0 bases, and 8 bases stayed unmatched. Germline V lookup: CDR1 SGHKS, CDR2 YYEKEE (reference sequence). CDR3 protein: CASGRGQGPSYEQYF. For the CDR3, the DNA is TGTGCCAGCGGTAGGGGACAGGGTCCCTCCTACGAGCAGTACTTC. The whole variable domain, filled in from reference TRBV5-5 and TRBJ2-7, reads DAGVTQSPTHLIKTRGQQVTLRCSPISGHKSVSWYQQVLGQGPQFIFQYYEKEERGRGNFPDRFSARQFPNYSSELNVNALLLGDSALYLCASGRGQGPSYEQYFGPGTRLTVT.

Note on this clone: Possible read error: a much larger clone is one base away. The chain combines TRBV20-1 with TRBJ2-1; D remains unclear. CDR3 length: 13 amino acids. Germline CDR1 and CDR2: DFQATT and SNEGSKA (reference sequence). V was cut by 6 bases and J by 8 bases, with 17 bases left in between. In nucleotides, the CDR3 is TGCAGTGCCAGCTTCGAGGACCTTCATGAGCAGTTCTTC. This gives the protein CSASFEDLHEQFF.

The sample holds many counts of this clone. The J gene is TRBJ1-5, the V gene TRBV29-1, with 8 bases matching TRBD1. Germline V gene lookup returns CDR1 SQVTM and CDR2 ANQGSEA. The CDR3 contains 13 residues. Germline trimming cut 4 bases from V and 3 bases from J; bases unmatched to any gene: 2. The CDR3: CSVGTGFNQPQHF. The CDR3 coding sequence is TGCAGCGTTGGGACAGGGTTCAATCAGCCCCAGCATTTT.

This clone appeared many times. The V gene is TRBV19, the J gene TRBJ1-5; 7 positions agree with TRBD1. The CDR3 loop spans 14 amino acids. V trimming: 7 bases; J trimming: 6 bases; junction bases outside the gene matches: 9. Germline assignment: CDR1 LNHDA and CDR2 SQIVND (reference sequence). The CDR3 is CASTRQGNSQPQHF. The CDR3 region has the DNA TGTGCCAGTACTCGACAGGGTAATAGTCAGCCCCAGCATTTT.

This clone has just a few counts. Being one base from a much bigger clone, this may be a read error. The chain has TRBV6-1 and TRBJ2-7; 9 bases line up with TRBD2. The germline CDR1 and CDR2 sequences are MNHNS and SASEGT. The CDR3 covers 14 residues. The CDR3, as DNA: TGTGCCAGCTGCACTAGCGGGCCCCGGAGCGAGCGGTACTTC. It codes for CASCTSGPRSERYF.

The sample holds a few counts of this clone. One junction end disagrees with the germline gene, perhaps due to a read error. The chain is built from TRBV6-1 and TRBJ1-2; 9 bases map to TRBD1. The V gene's germline CDR1 is MNHNS and CDR2 SASEGT. The CDR3 runs to 17 residues. The CDR3 protein is CASSEMVTGGFNYGYNF. As DNA, the CDR3 is TGTGCCAGCAGTGAAATGGTGACAGGGGGGTTTAACTATGGCTACAACTTC.